This record concerns one T cell receptor beta chain sequence. At least ten counts were recorded for this clonotype. The antigen it binds to is not known. No much larger clonotype is one base removed from it; base qualities were not supplied. The library came from PCR. The sequencer listed for this sample is Illumina HiSeq 2500. Molecular barcoding was employed in the preparation of TCR libraries, with unique molecular identifiers being used to normalize TCRbeta repertoire quantification. In TCRdb, the public reads were trimmed at Q25 with fastp and aligned with MiXCR, with productive beta chains retained. Rows with a matching CDR3 protein are joined into one entry that keeps the most common DNA and genes. The sample table lists a few hundred thousand distinct CDR3 sequences, 13% of them with a count of one. Of the sample, about 4.5% is held by the ten largest clones. This specimen belongs to a study of T-cell reconstitution after alpha-beta-depleted transplantation in children (dated by TCRdb to the mid-2010s). About the investigation overall: Using TCR repertoire profiling, the study quantitatively followed how T-cell immune reconstitution unfolded in children after TCRalphabeta/CD19-depleted allogeneic hematopoietic cell transplantation.

CDR1 and CDR2, looked up from the germline V gene, are SGHAT and FQNNGV. V drops 4 bases and J drops 4 bases, leaving 16 bases in between. The CDR3 has 15 amino acids, counting the end cysteine and phenylalanine. Of all the DNA, just the CDR3 is kept, 45 bases in frame from base 1. The material was PBMCs, obtained from the stem cell graft. This receptor chain uses TRBV11-2 and TRBJ1-1; a confident D gene designation cannot be given. The clonotype was recovered from a human donor who donated a stem cell graft to a child with Fanconi anemia. In nucleotides, the sequence is TGTGCCAGCAGCTCGCCTCAGGATGGAAGCACTGAAGCTTTCTTT. It translates as CASSSPQDGSTEAFF.